What follows are 32 T cell receptor beta chains derived from one specimen sequenced in a study of cytomegalovirus exposure and HLA in healthy donors. A multiplex PCR was run with 60 Vbeta primers and 13 Jbeta primers. Repertoires were generated with immunoSEQ multiplex PCR, while TCRdb's copy carries only in-frame clones and drops some. The table includes some 150,000 clones, about 74% detected once. The material sequenced was PBMCs. The receptors shown here come from a man younger than 30 in good health and CMV-seropositive.

The chain recombines TRBV10-3 with TRBJ1-5; a possible D gene is TRBD1 (5 bases). V lost 2 bases and J 5 bases, leaving 7 bases between the germline ends. CDR3 length: 13 amino acids. Germline V CDR1 and CDR2: ENHRY, SYGVKD. The CDR3 nucleotides are TGTGCCATCAGTGAGAGCAGGGATCAGCCCCAGCATTTT. Protein sequence: CAISESRDQPQHF.

This clone was observed a single time. The J gene is TRBJ1-4, the V gene TRBV6-6, with no clear D. The V gene lost 2 bases and the J gene lost 12 bases, with 7 bases spanning the gap. CDR3 size: 11 residues. Looked up from germline, CDR1 is MNHNY and CDR2 is SVGAGI (reference sequence). The CDR3 loop reads CASSYPEELFF. For the CDR3, the DNA is TGTGCCAGCAGTTACCCCGAGGAACTGTTTTTT.

The V call is TRBV29-1, the J call TRBJ1-4, with 8 nucleotides matching TRBD1. The CDR3 length is 14 residues. J gave up 2 bases and V 4 bases, and 3 bases lay outside the gene matches. Per the germline V gene, CDR1 is SQVTM and CDR2 is ANQGSEA. The CDR3: CSVGGQATNEKLFF. CDR3 DNA sequence: TGCAGCGTTGGGGGACAGGCTACTAATGAAAAACTGTTTTTT.

This chain links TRBV5-1 with TRBJ2-5; 8 bases line up with TRBD1. Germline-derived CDR1 and CDR2 are SGHRS and YFSETQ. Trimming removed 0 bases from V and 3 bases from J; junction bases left unmatched: 4. The CDR3 consists of 15 residues. The CDR3 DNA follows: TGCGCCAGCAGCTTGGAGGGACAGGTGGAAGAGACCCAGTACTTC. Protein product: CASSLEGQVEETQYF.

This clone was recorded a few times. The V call is TRBV18, the J call TRBJ1-5; 9 bases fit TRBD1. After removal of 3 bases from V and 5 bases from J, the junction contained 8 bases not matched to a gene. The CDR3 extends over 16 amino acids. The V gene's germline CDR1 is KGHSH and CDR2 LQKENI. The CDR3: CASSPPPGQGYQPQHF. As DNA, the CDR3 is TGTGCCAGCTCACCTCCACCGGGACAGGGTTATCAGCCCCAGCATTTT.

V and J are TRBV6-6 and TRBJ1-5; D might be TRBD1 (6 bases). Between the trimmed V and J ends, which lost 0 bases and 3 bases, there was a span of 12 bases. Germline loops: CDR1 MNHNY, CDR2 SVGAGI (reference sequence). The CDR3 sequence is 16 residues long. The CDR3 nucleotides are TGTGCCAGCAGTTACTCGCGGGGGGCACTCAATCAGCCCCAGCATTTT. Protein: CASSYSRGALNQPQHF.

This CDR3 reads CSVEDPRGTDTQYF. CDR3 nucleotides: TGCAGCGTTGAAGATCCCAGGGGCACAGATACGCAGTATTTT. The chain couples TRBV29-1 to TRBJ2-3, with D perhaps matching TRBD1 (5 bases). This CDR3 is 14 amino acids long. Germline values: CDR1 SQVTM, CDR2 ANQGSEA. The V gene lost 0 bases and the J gene lost 1 base, with 8 bases spanning the gap.

The genes are TRBV5-8 and TRBJ2-2; 7 bases are a match to TRBD2. J gave up 2 bases and V 3 bases, and 4 bases lay outside the gene matches. Germline V gives CDR1 SGHTS, CDR2 YDEGEE. This CDR3 spans 15 amino acids. Here the CDR3 reads CASSYWTSNTGELFF. For the CDR3, the DNA is TGTGCCAGCAGCTACTGGACTAGTAACACCGGGGAGCTGTTTTTT.

The sample holds a few counts of this clone. This chain uses TRBV28 with TRBJ2-1, with D tentatively TRBD2 (6 bases). The length of the CDR3 is 20 residues. Germline V CDR1 and CDR2: MDHEN, SYDVKM. V dropped 6 bases and J dropped 0 bases, with 27 bases sitting between them. The CDR3 bases are TGTGCCAGCAGCCTCCGTATGGGCGGGGAGACGTTAAGCTCCTACAATGAGCAGTTCTTC. Amino acid sequence: CASSLRMGGETLSSYNEQFF.

The chain carries TRBV28 and TRBJ1-1, with D tentatively TRBD1 (6 bases). CDR3 length: 12 amino acids. The V end was cut by 4 bases, the J end by 6 bases, with 9 bases between. The germline gives CDR1 MDHEN, CDR2 SYDVKM. CDR3 amino acids: CASSSPGAEAFF. The CDR3 bases are TGTGCCAGCAGTTCGCCAGGGGCTGAAGCTTTCTTT.

Details on this clone: This may arise from a read error, as a much more abundant clone is one base away. This chain connects TRBV2 to TRBJ2-2; D gene uncertain. This CDR3 contains 13 residues. In germline, CDR1 is SNHLY, CDR2 FYNNEI. Trimming removed 3 bases from V and 1 base from J, with 3 bases in between. CDR3 amino acids: CASSERNTGELFF. In nucleotides, the CDR3 is TGTGCCAGCAGTGAGAGGAACACCGGGGAGCTGTTTTTT.

The chain combines TRBV5-4 with TRBJ1-4; 9 bases map to TRBD1. With V trimmed by 4 bases and J by 5 bases, 6 bases remained unmatched. CDR1 and CDR2 from the germline V gene are SGHNT and YYREEE (reference sequence). The CDR3 has 15 amino acids. The CDR3 sequence: CASSARQGVNEKLFF. As DNA, the CDR3 is TGTGCCAGCAGCGCCCGACAGGGGGTCAATGAAAAACTGTTTTTT.

This chain connects TRBV10-2 to TRBJ2-7, with 9 nucleotides matching TRBD1. This CDR3 contains 15 residues. Trimming cost V 5 bases and J 3 bases; bases outside gene matches: 8. Germline assignment: CDR1 WSHSY and CDR2 SAAADI. The CDR3 bases are TGCGCCAGCAGTCCCAGACAGGGGGGACGCTACGAGCAGTACTTC. It specifies CASSPRQGGRYEQYF.

This chain links TRBV7-2 with TRBJ1-2; 11 nucleotides line up with TRBD1. The J segment lost 3 bases and the V segment lost 5 bases, leaving 8 bases of the junction unmatched. Germline CDR1 is SGHTA and CDR2 is FQGNSA. This CDR3 spans 16 amino acids. The chain's CDR3 is CASSAISDRGHYGYTF. The CDR3 DNA follows: TGTGCCAGCAGCGCCATTTCGGACAGGGGGCACTATGGCTACACCTTC.

The V gene is TRBV19, the J gene TRBJ2-7; TRBD2 aligns across 7 bases. Germline CDR1 reads LNHDA; CDR2 reads SQIVND (reference sequence). The CDR3 is 14 amino acids. Trimming removed 5 bases from V and 7 bases from J; junction bases left unmatched: 11. The CDR3 DNA reads as TGTGCCAGTAGTGTCTTAGCGGGCATTGGGGAGCAGTACTTC. It yields the protein CASSVLAGIGEQYF.

The rearrangement uses TRBV9 and TRBJ2-2; TRBD1 agrees at 12 bases. Germline CDR1 is SGDLS and CDR2 is YYNGEE. This CDR3 has 17 residues. V dropped 6 bases and J dropped 3; count of bases not matched to a gene: 9. CDR3 DNA sequence: TGTGCCAGCACCCCCGGGACAGGGGGCATGTACACCGGGGAGCTGTTTTTT. This gives the protein CASTPGTGGMYTGELFF.

The gene calls are TRBV28 and TRBJ1-4; maybe TRBD1 (5 bases). CDR3 length: 16 amino acids. Germline loops: CDR1 MDHEN, CDR2 SYDVKM. V was pared by 4 bases and J by 7 bases, with 19 bases between. The CDR3 DNA reads TGTGCCAGCAGTTACGTAGGGAAGGGGTCGGGTGAAAAACTGTTTTTT. It codes for CASSYVGKGSGEKLFF.

The chain couples TRBV5-1 to TRBJ2-7; 16 positions agree with TRBD2. V was clipped by 4 bases and J by 7 bases; unmatched bases: 8. This CDR3 spans 16 amino acids. The germline CDR1 and CDR2 sequences are SGHRS and YFSETQ. CDR3 DNA: TGCGCCAGCAGCCCAGGGACTAGCGGGAGGGCCGGGGAGCAGTACTTC. Protein product: CASSPGTSGRAGEQYF.

J is TRBJ1-5 and V is TRBV10-1, with TRBD1 matching over 7 bases. V lost 3 bases to trimming and J lost 5 bases; unmatched junction nucleotides: 4. The germline CDR1 and CDR2 sequences are WNHNN and SYGVQD (reference sequence). The CDR3 runs 14 residues. The CDR3 DNA reads TGCGCCAGCAGTGAAAATACAGGGGATCAGCCCCAGCATTTT. Translating gives CASSENTGDQPQHF.

The rearrangement uses TRBV9 and TRBJ2-3; 12 positions match TRBD2. V trimming: 3 bases; J trimming: 2 bases; junction bases outside the gene matches: 4. The CDR3 sequence is 16 residues long. Germline V gives CDR1 SGDLS, CDR2 YYNGEE. CDR3 protein: CASSATSGGFTDTQYF. The CDR3 bases are TGTGCCAGCAGCGCGACTAGCGGGGGCTTCACAGATACGCAGTATTTT.

The chain joins TRBV10-3 to TRBJ2-7; 11 bases line up with TRBD1. With 10 bases clipped from V and 5 bases from J, the junction kept 13 bases outside the gene matches. The germline V gene encodes CDR1 ENHRY and CDR2 SYGVKD. This CDR3 comprises 15 residues. DNA of the CDR3: TGTGCCACCCTGGGGACAGGGGGGAATAACCACGAGCAGTACTTC. Protein sequence: CATLGTGGNNHEQYF.

The V call is TRBV11-3, the J call TRBJ2-4; 7 bases are a match to TRBD1. This CDR3 comprises 20 residues. Germline CDR1 is SGHNT and CDR2 is YENEEA. Trimming cost V 6 bases and J 7 bases; bases outside gene matches: 27. The CDR3 DNA sequence: TGTGCCAGCAGTGGGGAACCACGTTTACTGTCGTATTTCAGGGGGAACATTCAGTACTTC. Translating it yields CASSGEPRLLSYFRGNIQYF.

J is TRBJ1-6 and V is TRBV7-8; maybe TRBD1 (5 bases). Germline CDR1 SGHVS, CDR2 FQNEAQ. The CDR3 contains 15 residues. Deletions cut 4 bases from V and 7 bases from J, with 14 bases between. CDR3 protein: CASSSQGRENSPLHF. CDR3 in DNA: TGTGCCAGCAGCTCTCAGGGCAGAGAAAATTCACCCCTCCACTTT. Using reference TRBV7-8 and TRBJ1-6 for the parts outside the CDR3, the full variable domain is GAGVSQSPRYKVAKRGQDVALRCDPISGHVSLFWYQQALGQGPEFLTYFQNEAQLDKSGLPSDRFFAERPEGSVSTLKIQRTQQEDSAVYLCASSSQGRENSPLHFGNGTRLTVT.

The chain carries TRBV18 and TRBJ2-7; TRBD1 matches at 9 bases. CDR3 size: 14 residues. The trim removed 5 bases at V and 5 bases at J, leaving 7 bases unmatched. Per germline, CDR1 KGHSH and CDR2 LQKENI. The CDR3 protein is CASSAGTGSHEQYF. The CDR3 nucleotides are TGTGCCAGCTCAGCCGGGACAGGGTCCCACGAGCAGTACTTC.

The chain carries TRBV18 and TRBJ2-2; D is ambiguous. V gave up 6 bases and J gave up 4 bases, with 9 bases separating them. Germline values: CDR1 KGHSH, CDR2 LQKENI. The CDR3 totals 13 residues. CDR3 coding DNA: TGTGCCAGCTCTCAATCCCCCACCGGGGAGCTGTTTTTT. This gives the protein CASSQSPTGELFF.

The rearrangement uses TRBV6-5 and TRBJ2-5; 9 bases are a match to TRBD2. This CDR3 spans 15 amino acids. Per the germline V gene, CDR1 is MNHEY and CDR2 is SVGAGI. The V segment lost 2 bases and the J segment 5 bases; nucleotides outside the gene matches: 6. The CDR3 reads CASSYGGGARETQYF. CDR3 DNA sequence: TGTGCCAGCAGTTACGGCGGGGGGGCCCGTGAGACCCAGTACTTC.

The chain couples TRBV11-3 to TRBJ2-1, with TRBD2 matching over 14 bases. Per germline, CDR1 SGHNT and CDR2 YENEEA. The J segment lost 5 bases and the V segment lost 1 base, leaving 4 bases of the junction unmatched. This CDR3 spans 17 amino acids. CDR3 nucleotide sequence: TGTGCCAGCAGCTTAGGACTAGCGGGAGGGCTTGACAATGAGCAGTTCTTC. This sequence encodes CASSLGLAGGLDNEQFF.

There are a few counts of this clone. The genes are TRBV10-1 and TRBJ1-1; weak D call: TRBD1 (5 bases). The CDR3 is made up of 14 amino acids. V shed 2 bases and J shed 3 bases, with 10 bases lying between them. The germline V gene encodes CDR1 WNHNN and CDR2 SYGVQD (reference sequence). The CDR3: CASSEGGKDTEAFF. CDR3 sequence (DNA): TGCGCCAGCAGTGAGGGGGGGAAGGACACTGAAGCTTTCTTT.

The CDR3 spells CATSRDLLAALVSPRTVYEQYF. The CDR3 coding sequence is TGTGCCACCAGCAGAGATTTGCTAGCCGCGCTAGTAAGCCCACGTACGGTGTACGAGCAGTACTTC. This chain connects TRBV15 to TRBJ2-7, with D perhaps TRBD2 (5 bases). Germline loops: CDR1 LNHNV, CDR2 YYDKDF (reference sequence). The CDR3 length is 22 residues. V was cut by 0 bases and J by 4 bases, with 34 bases left in between. Full variable domain (missing parts from reference TRBV15 and TRBJ2-7): DAMVIQNPRYQVTQFGKPVTLSCSQTLNHNVMYWYQQKSSQAPKLLFHYYDKDFNNEADTPDNFQSRRPNTSFCFLDIRSPGLGDTAMYLCATSRDLLAALVSPRTVYEQYFGPGTRLTVT.

This rearrangement joins TRBV18 to TRBJ2-5, with D uncertain. Gene TRBJ2-7 matches the end of the DNA better, so the J call may be wrong. The CDR3 sequence is 13 residues long. Per the germline V gene, CDR1 is KGHSH and CDR2 is LQKENI. CDR3 in amino acids: CASSPQVGNEQYF. The CDR3 DNA follows: TGTGCCAGCTCACCTCAGGTAGGCAACGAGCAGTACTTC.

There are a few counts of this clone. This chain uses TRBV10-3 with TRBJ2-5, with 9 positions matching TRBD1. Germline lookup yields CDR1 ENHRY and CDR2 SYGVKD. The CDR3 is 16 amino acids. With 3 bases clipped from V and 4 bases from J, the junction kept 9 bases outside the gene matches. Here the CDR3 DNA reads TGTGCCATCAGTGATAATTCCGGGACAGGGAGAGAGACCCAGTACTTC. Translated: CAISDNSGTGRETQYF.

The rearrangement joins TRBV12-5 to TRBJ1-1, with 8 bases that match TRBD1. V was clipped by 5 bases and J by 2 bases; unmatched bases: 4. Germline V CDR1 and CDR2: LGHNT, FRNRAP. This CDR3 has 14 amino acids. The CDR3 loop is CASGKGQGNTEAFF. The CDR3 nucleotides read TGTGCTAGTGGTAAAGGACAGGGAAACACTGAAGCTTTCTTT.